This T cell receptor beta chain came from a study of blood T cell repertoires in COVID-19. On the study more broadly: Acute and convalescent COVID-19 samples came from the United States, Italy and Spain. Sample material is recorded as cDNA or gDNA derived from T cells, B-cell-depleted T cells, or PBMCs.

Seattle cases were enrolled at active infection and followed longitudinally. The CDR3 contains 14 residues. Germline CDR1 reads MNHEY; CDR2 reads SVGAGI. The V end was cut by 5 bases, the J end by 0 bases, with 8 bases between. Original handling: From reference gene primer amplification, estimates of nucleated cell counts were derived. Produced via immunoSEQ multiplex PCR; TCRdb's table is partial and in-frame only. V and J calls plus clone size are reproduced from that table; the DNA served to infer D and trimming. Among a few hundred thousand clones listed, roughly 90% were seen once. This chain links TRBV6-5 with TRBJ1-5; D is perhaps TRBD1 (5 bases). The sample taken for sequencing was peripheral blood. The receptor was isolated from a woman aged 55-69 years with COVID-19, enrolled during active disease. This chain's CDR3 is CASSQGNSNQPQHF. CDR3 nucleotide sequence: TGTGCCAGCAGTCAGGGTAATAGCAATCAGCCCCAGCATTTT.